This T cell receptor (beta chain) was identified during a study of blood T cell repertoires in COVID-19. Study-wide background: PBMCs, B-cell-depleted T cells, or T cells were the source of the cDNA or gDNA that made up the material.

Methods used by the authors: It was from reference gene primer amplification that nucleated cell counts were estimated. TCRdb's copy holds only in-frame clones and misses some; the assay was immunoSEQ multiplex PCR. For V, J and clone size, that table is used; D and trimming come from the DNA. Of hundreds of thousands of clones in the sample, around nine tenths were seen once. The germline V gene has CDR1 SGHTA and CDR2 FQGTGA. The length of the CDR3 is 15 residues. The V end was cut by 0 bases, the J end by 0 bases, with 6 bases between. Sequenced input: PBMCs or T cells enriched from blood (not recorded which). V and J are TRBV7-3 and TRBJ1-3; D not resolved. The source of this sequence is a woman aged 45-60 years who had recovered from COVID-19. CDR3 sequence reads: CASSLTGDSGNTIYF. The CDR3 coding sequence is TGTGCCAGCAGCTTAACCGGAGACTCTGGAAACACCATATATTTT.